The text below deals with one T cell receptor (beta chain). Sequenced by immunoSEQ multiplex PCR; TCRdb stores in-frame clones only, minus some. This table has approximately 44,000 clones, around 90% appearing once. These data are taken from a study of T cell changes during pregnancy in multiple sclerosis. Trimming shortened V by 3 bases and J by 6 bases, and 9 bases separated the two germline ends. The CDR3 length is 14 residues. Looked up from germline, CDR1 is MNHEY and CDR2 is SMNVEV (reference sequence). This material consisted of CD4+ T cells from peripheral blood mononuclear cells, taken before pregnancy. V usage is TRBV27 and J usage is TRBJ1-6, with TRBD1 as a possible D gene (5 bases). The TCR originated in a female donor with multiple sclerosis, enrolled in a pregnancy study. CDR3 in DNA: TGTGCCAGCAGTTTCCCCGGGGGTAATTCACCCCTCCACTTT. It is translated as CASSFPGGNSPLHF.